This TCR beta chain emerged from a study of blood T cells in healthy people across ages. Notes on this clonotype: Its antigen is not identified.

Researchers report isolating at least 7 million PBMCs per sample. General study findings and limits: It was held that diversity estimates obtained from one million T cells represented underestimates. Diversity was higher, and naive CD4+ cells more numerous, in long-lived donors than in aged donors.

For the second PCR, which ran for about 7 to 12 cycles, a sample-barcoded 5' primer and a J-beta primer mix were used. TCRdb fed the 5' RACE reads into MiXCR, producing one record per CDR3 protein. The repertoire holds some 1.1 million distinct CDR3 sequences, with more than 30% as singletons. The clonotype was recovered from a man between 18 and 29 years old in good health. The sample taken for sequencing was blood.

The chain's CDR3 is CASSSPWDMNTEAFF. The CDR3 DNA is TGTGCCAGCAGTTCCCCCTGGGACATGAACACTGAAGCTTTCTTT. The rearrangement joins TRBV27 to TRBJ1-1; TRBD1 might be the D (6 bases). CDR3 size: 15 residues. The germline V gene has CDR1 MNHEY and CDR2 SMNVEV (reference sequence). With 4 bases removed from V and 0 bases from J, the gap between germline ends came to 12 bases.